The rows below give T cell receptor beta chains drawn from one sample of a study of radiotherapy plus CTLA-4 blockade in lung cancer. The method was immunoSEQ multiplex PCR; TCRdb's version includes in-frame clones alone and lacks a portion of them. In the table there are 43,000 or so clones, 73% of which are singletons. Sequencing used peripheral blood, obtained from a patient treated with radiotherapy plus ipilimumab. The source of these receptors is a human donor with non-small cell lung cancer who had a complete response to radiotherapy plus ipilimumab. Both conserved end residues are part of each CDR3. D genes are given only for firm matches. Clone size is not always given. Where it is, it says once, few, many or a class for expanded clones.

13 . TRBJ1-5 TRBV19 . CASSTSGLWPQHF TGTGCCAGTAGTACCAGCGGACTTTGGCCCCAGCATTTT
18 . TRBJ1-4 TRBV11-2 TRBD1 CASSLDRDRGIRGEKLFF TGTGCCAGCAGCTTAGACCGGGACAGGGGAATTAGGGGTGAAAAACTGTTTTTT
15 once TRBJ2-7 TRBV18 TRBD2 CASSQTSGRRKEQYF TGTGCCAGCTCACAAACTAGCGGGAGGAGAAAAGAGCAGTACTTC
14 . TRBJ2-7 TRBV19 . CASSIGSSVYEQYF TGTGCCAGTAGTATAGGGTCCAGCGTCTACGAGCAGTACTTC
15 . TRBJ2-1 TRBV4-2 TRBD2 CASSLNTGTSNEQFF TGTGCCAGCAGCCTCAATACCGGGACTAGCAATGAGCAGTTCTTC
16 few TRBJ2-7 TRBV28 TRBD2 CASSLFRSRESYEQYF TGTGCCAGCAGTTTATTCAGGTCGCGGGAGAGCTACGAGCAGTACTTC
15 . TRBJ2-3 TRBV5-1 TRBD1 CASSSNFGQGATQYF TGCGCCAGCAGCTCAAATTTCGGACAGGGCGCAACGCAGTATTTT
16 . TRBJ1-4 TRBV9 TRBD1 CASSSEVTGVNEKLFF TGTGCCAGCAGCTCCGAAGTTACAGGGGTTAATGAAAAACTGTTTTTT
16 . TRBJ1-3 TRBV5-1 . CASSHRDVDSGNTIYF TGCGCCAGCAGCCACAGGGATGTCGACTCTGGAAACACCATATATTTT
14 once TRBJ2-7 TRBV6-6 TRBD2 CASRRTSESYEQYF TGTGCCAGCAGGCGGACTAGCGAGTCCTACGAGCAGTACTTC
16 . TRBJ1-5 TRBV19 TRBD1 CASSISRGRSNQPQHF TGTGCCAGTAGTATTTCCAGGGGGCGGAGCAATCAGCCCCAGCATTTT
14 few TRBJ1-1 TRBV21-1 . CASATGHTDTEAFF TGTGCCAGCGCAACGGGTCACACCGACACTGAAGCTTTCTTT
13 few TRBJ2-7 TRBV7-8 TRBD2 CASSLAGDFEQYF TGTGCCAGCTCGCTAGCGGGAGACTTCGAGCAGTACTTC
15 . TRBJ1-1 TRBV5-1 TRBD1 CASSSSPGGVSEAFF TGCGCCAGCAGCTCTTCCCCAGGGGGTGTAAGTGAGGCTTTCTTT
19 . TRBJ2-4 TRBV5-1 . CASSLGEVFSPKAKNIQYF TGCGCCAGCAGCTTGGGCGAGGTCTTTTCCCCTAAAGCCAAAAACATTCAGTACTTC
13 . TRBJ1-1 TRBV6-1 . CATSLEVPTEAFF TGTGCCACCTCCCTAGAGGTCCCCACTGAAGCTTTCTTT
11 . TRBJ2-7 TRBV20-1 . CSARAAYEQYF TGCAGTGCTAGAGCAGCCTACGAGCAGTACTTC
16 . TRBJ2-1 TRBV13 . CASSSSSGGRLNEQFF TGTGCCAGCAGCTCCTCCTCGGGGGGCCGTCTCAATGAGCAGTTCTTC
15 . TRBJ2-7 TRBV5-1 TRBD1 CASSLEGQGPYEQYF TGCGCCAGCAGCTTGGAGGGACAGGGCCCCTACGAGCAGTACTTC
13 . TRBJ2-7 TRBV19 . CASSMRPLGEQYF TGTGCCAGTAGTATGCGGCCCCTCGGCGAGCAGTACTTC
13 . TRBJ2-1 TRBV11-2 . CASSLDRANEQFF TGTGCCAGCAGCTTAGACAGGGCTAATGAGCAGTTCTTC
23 . TRBJ1-3 TRBV27 TRBD1 CASSLDTKKRDRGLDPSGNTIYF TGTGCCAGCAGTTTAGACACTAAAAAACGGGACAGGGGGCTTGATCCCTCTGGAAACACCATATATTTT
15 . TRBJ1-4 TRBV28 . CASSLGTRVAEKLFF TGTGCCAGCAGTTTGGGTACCAGGGTTGCTGAAAAACTGTTTTTT
15 . TRBJ1-2 TRBV2 TRBD1 CASSEGTGYNYGYTF TGTGCCAGCAGTGAGGGGACAGGGTACAACTATGGCTACACCTTC
14 . TRBJ2-7 TRBV29-1 . CSVASPGRLYEQYF TGCAGCGTTGCCTCCCCCGGCAGGCTCTACGAGCAGTACTTC
13 once TRBJ1-1 TRBV30 . CAWSVDRNTEAFF TGTGCCTGGAGTGTCGACAGGAACACTGAAGCTTTCTTT
13 . TRBJ1-5 TRBV14 . CASSRQPNQPQHF TGTGCCAGCAGCCGACAGCCCAATCAGCCCCAGCATTTT
14 . TRBJ2-7 TRBV6-1 TRBD1 CASRPGQRSYEQYF TGTGCCAGCAGACCGGGACAGCGTTCCTACGAGCAGTACTTC
13 . TRBJ1-1 TRBV2 TRBD1 CASRDRENTEAFF TGTGCCAGCAGGGACAGGGAAAACACTGAAGCTTTCTTT
15 once TRBJ2-6 TRBV5-4 . CASSLRLSGANVLTF TGTGCCAGCAGCTTGCGTCTGAGTGGGGCCAACGTCCTGACTTTC
17 . TRBJ1-6 TRBV28 TRBD1 CASSPRTGSAYNSPLHF TGTGCCAGCAGTCCACGGACAGGCTCAGCTTATAATTCACCCCTCCACTTT
13 . TRBJ1-5 TRBV29-1 . CSVAGQSNQPQHF TGCAGCGTTGCTGGGCAAAGCAATCAGCCCCAGCATTTT
16 . TRBJ1-4 TRBV29-1 TRBD1 CSVSTGTGWNNEKLFF TGCAGCGTTTCCACCGGGACAGGGTGGAATAATGAAAAACTGTTTTTT
14 . TRBJ1-5 TRBV18 TRBD1 CASSPDRDVQPQHF TGTGCCAGCTCACCGGACAGGGACGTACAGCCCCAGCATTTT
17 . TRBJ2-2 TRBV5-6 TRBD1 CASSSVDRGPGAGELFF TGTGCCAGCAGCTCCGTCGACAGGGGGCCCGGCGCCGGGGAGCTGTTTTTT
15 . TRBJ2-7 TRBV30 . CAWTPRGSLSYEQYF TGTGCCTGGACCCCCCGGGGATCTTTGTCCTACGAGCAGTACTTC
15 once TRBJ1-1 TRBV7-2 . CASSLTLNVNTEAFF TGTGCCAGCAGCCTCACATTAAACGTGAACACTGAAGCTTTCTTT
15 few TRBJ1-3 TRBV7-2 TRBD1 CASSLQGTGSTTIYF TGTGCCAGCAGCCTACAGGGGACAGGGAGTACCACCATATATTTT
14 . TRBJ1-5 TRBV19 . CASSMGGWGQPQHF TGTGCCAGTAGTATGGGGGGATGGGGTCAGCCCCAGCATTTT
15 . TRBJ1-2 TRBV7-9 TRBD1 CASSFGGGETYGYTF TGTGCCAGCAGCTTTGGAGGGGGCGAAACGTATGGCTACACCTTC
14 . TRBJ2-7 TRBV7-9 . CASSLGGDLGEQYF TGTGCCAGCAGCTTAGGGGGGGACCTCGGCGAGCAGTACTTC
12 few TRBJ2-7 TRBV29-1 TRBD1 CSVDQGAYEQYF TGCAGCGTGGACCAGGGGGCCTACGAGCAGTACTTC
14 few TRBJ2-5 TRBV19 . CASSIRASGETQYF TGTGCCAGTAGTATACGGGCGTCGGGGGAGACCCAGTACTTC
15 . TRBJ1-2 TRBV30 . CAWSASTGSNYGYTF TGTGCCTGGAGTGCATCGACAGGCTCTAACTATGGCTACACCTTC
15 . TRBJ2-1 TRBV7-2 TRBD2 CASSSSTSGSGEQFF TGTGCCAGCAGCTCGTCGACTAGCGGGAGCGGCGAGCAGTTCTTC
16 . TRBJ2-6 TRBV5-3 TRBD1 CPRKGAGLSGANVLTF TGTCCGAGAAAGGGGGCAGGGCTCTCTGGGGCCAACGTCCTGACTTTC
17 . TRBJ2-7 TRBV4-1 . CASSQGQNPGSSYEQYF TGCGCCAGCAGCCAAGGACAGAATCCTGGCAGCTCCTACGAGCAGTACTTC